A selection of T cell receptor beta chains follows, all from one sample in a study of post-analysis software for immune sequencing data. TCRdb reprocessed the PCR reads via MiXCR and lists one record per CDR3 protein. The table shows roughly 620,000 distinct CDR3 sequences, with roughly 47% occurring only once. Sequenced input: blood. These receptors were taken from a girl aged 10 to 17 with multiple sclerosis. CDR3s include the opening cysteine and the closing phenylalanine or tryptophan. D genes are given only for firm matches. Expanded clones get a size class; other rows say once, few or many, or leave the size out.

few	TRBD2	TRBV10-3	TRBJ2-6	CANAGWVSGTNVLTF	TGTGCCAACGCAGGGTGGGTGAGCGGGACCAACGTCCTGACTTTC
NA	NA	TRBV7-9	TRBJ1-4	CASSFATLISEKLFF	TGTGCCAGCAGCTTCGCGACTCTGATCAGTGAAAAACTGTTTTTT
few	TRBD1	TRBV7-2	TRBJ2-3	CASSSPGTGTTDTQYF	TGTGCCAGCAGCTCCCCCGGGACAGGCACCACAGATACGCAGTATTTT
NA	NA	TRBV4-1	TRBJ2-7	CASSQGRGDEQYF	TGCGCCAGCAGCCAAGGAAGGGGCGACGAGCAGTACTTC
NA	NA	TRBV7-9	TRBJ2-4	CASSSWQGKNIQYF	TGTGCCAGCAGCTCCTGGCAGGGAAAAAACATTCAGTACTTC
few	TRBD2	TRBV5-1	TRBJ2-5	CASSKGLAGRETQYF	TGCGCCAGCAGCAAGGGACTAGCGGGTCGGGAGACCCAGTACTTC
once	TRBD2	TRBV11-2	TRBJ2-7	CASSSRETSLHEQYF	TGTGCCAGCAGCTCGCGTGAGACTAGCTTACACGAGCAGTACTTC
NA	NA	TRBV5-1	TRBJ1-2	CASSLSGAGNPNYGYTF	TGCGCCAGCAGCTTGTCGGGGGCTGGGAATCCTAACTATGGCTACACCTTC
few	TRBD1	TRBV7-3	TRBJ2-7	CASSITGESYEQYF	TGTGCCAGCAGTATAACAGGGGAATCCTACGAGCAGTACTTC
NA	NA	TRBV10-3	TRBJ2-1	CAITNGETNVQFF	TGTGCCATCACGAATGGAGAGACCAATGTGCAGTTCTTC
few	TRBD1	TRBV12-3/TRBV12-4	TRBJ1-2	CASSGGQGNGYTF	TGTGCCAGCAGTGGGGGACAGGGGAATGGCTACACCTTC
NA	NA	TRBV20-1	TRBJ2-7	CSASTNNYEQYF	TGCAGTGCTAGTACCAACAACTACGAGCAGTACTTC
NA	NA	TRBV5-1	TRBJ1-6	CASRGAENSPLHF	TGCGCCAGCAGAGGGGCCGAAAATTCACCCCTCCACTTT
few	TRBD1	TRBV14	TRBJ1-2	CASSQGWARGAIDGYTF	TGTGCCAGCAGCCAAGGATGGGCCAGGGGGGCGATCGATGGCTACACCTTC
NA	NA	TRBV27	TRBJ2-5	CASSPHPGQGGEETQYF	TGTGCCAGCAGTCCCCACCCAGGGCAGGGGGGAGAGGAGACCCAGTACTTC